This T cell receptor (beta chain) derives from a study of long-term antiretroviral therapy in people with HIV. Overall study results and limits: Narrower CDR3 length ranges marked HIV repertoires relative to controls. Blood obtained between the mid-2000s and the late 2010s may reflect older ART regimens. Transplant-donor-level diversity was not reached after ART, though diversity increased.

In the case of this clone: No antigen is known for it.

Running of the v3.0 immunoSEQ assay took place at survey level. Sequencing set out to capture about 40,000-55,000 T-cell genomes per sample. Only in-frame clones appear in the TCRdb table, and some are missing; sequencing was by immunoSEQ multiplex PCR. The table lists 29,000 or so clones, roughly 96% of them singletons. This clonotype was obtained from a man aged 30 to 45 with HIV. The sequences come from unsorted PBMCs, collected 5.3 years after starting antiretroviral therapy.

CDR3 DNA: TGTGCCAGCAAACTCGACAGGGGGCTTGAGACCCAGTACTTC. Translated, it gives CASKLDRGLETQYF. This chain joins TRBV6-1 and TRBJ2-5; 10 bases line up with TRBD1. V dropped 7 bases and J dropped 5; count of bases not matched to a gene: 7. Germline V gene lookup returns CDR1 MNHNS and CDR2 SASEGT. The CDR3 is 14 amino acids.